Below, one T cell receptor (beta chain) is given with its context. Its antigen is not known. The trim removed 5 bases at V and 5 bases at J, leaving 6 bases unmatched. Looked up from germline, CDR1 is MNHEY and CDR2 is SVGAGI. This CDR3 region has 15 residues. The entry originates in a study of radiation and T cells in renal cell carcinoma. Study results and limitations: Compared with controls, irradiated tumors had more, larger dominant CDR3 motifs.

Treatment meaning: treatment-naive control, cytoreductive nephrectomy. Clear cell pathology was present in this patient's renal cell carcinoma. Using immunoSEQ multiplex PCR, the repertoire was profiled, and TCRdb retains in-frame clones only, with some absent. There are 15,000 to 18,000 clones in the sample; around 60% occur only once, and 11% lies in the top ten. Here the sequenced sample was tumor tissue, taken from a patient whose treatment was nephrectomy without radiotherapy. The chain joins TRBV6-5 to TRBJ2-7, with 13 bases fitting TRBD2. The clonotype originates from a man aged 50-60 years with renal cell carcinoma. DNA for the CDR3: TGTGCCAGCAGTCCCGGGACTAGCGGGATCCACGAGCAGTACTTC. This gives the protein CASSPGTSGIHEQYF.